The T cell receptor (beta chain) described here comes from a study of radiation and T cells in renal cell carcinoma. Time point reported: baseline pretreatment blood. Treatment: 15 Gy SBRT to primary tumor, nephrectomy 4 weeks later. TCRdb's table, derived via immunoSEQ multiplex PCR, lists solely in-frame clones and lacks some. The table includes 50,000 to 75,000 clones, about three quarters detected once. The CDR3 runs to 13 residues. Germline V lookup: CDR1 MNHEY, CDR2 SMNVEV (reference sequence). V lost 6 bases and J lost 0, with 7 bases in between. The clonotype originates from a man in his 60s with renal cell carcinoma. The chain joins TRBV27 to TRBJ2-3; D is undetermined. Sequencing was performed on blood, taken from a patient whose treatment included radiotherapy and nephrectomy. The CDR3 DNA is TGTGCCAGCAGGAGAGCTAGCACAGATACGCAGTATTTT. This translates into CASRRASTDTQYF.